This T cell receptor (beta chain) is drawn from a study of shared clonotypes between healthy human individuals. Each subset's genomic DNA was shared equally among a number of immunoSEQ plates. Using immunoSEQ multiplex PCR, the repertoire was profiled, and TCRdb retains in-frame clones only, with some absent. The sample lists 2 million to 2.5 million clones; just over 90% were seen once. The CDR3 consists of 15 residues. Germline-derived CDR1 and CDR2 are SGHRS and YFSETQ. Trimming took off 0 bases at V and 2 bases at J, with 10 bases between the two ends. On this clone itself: Its antigen remains unidentified.

Study-wide results and limits: Larger estimated richness was generally recorded for naive subsets relative to memory subsets.

This receptor was obtained from a man aged 18 to 29 in good health. Some clones in this sample may be carry-over from other donors' samples. Sequenced input: naive CD4+ T cells from PBMCs. As to subset: CD45RA+ positively selected. The rearrangement joins TRBV5-1 to TRBJ2-3, with D unresolved. The CDR3 coding sequence is TGCGCCAGCAGCTTGGAGGGCCCCTACACAGATACGCAGTATTTT. Its translation: CASSLEGPYTDTQYF.